The T cell receptor beta chain under discussion was sequenced for a study of graft-versus-host responses after intestinal transplantation. Study summary: Tacrolimus and steroids were given for about 3 years to all recipients after anti-thymocyte globulin induction.

In regard to this clone: The target antigen is unknown.

The table came from immunoSEQ multiplex PCR; TCRdb's copy has only in-frame clones and leaves some out. Among about 93,000 clones listed, just under 95% were seen once. Findings and caveats of the study: In recipient marrow, GvH clones were found, and some appeared first in ileum or blood.

The CDR3 consists of 16 residues. The germline gives CDR1 MNHEY, CDR2 SMNVEV (reference sequence). V lost 4 bases and J lost 1; bases outside the gene matches: 8. This TCR derives from a human donor who received an intestinal transplant. The sequenced sample was unstimulated CD8+ T cells sorted from spleen or lymph node cells, obtained before intestinal transplant. V is TRBV27 and J is TRBJ1-1; 8 bases are a match to TRBD1. CDR3 in DNA: TGTGCCAGCAGTTCCCCCCAGGGGGCACGGAACACTGAAGCTTTCTTT. Its protein product is CASSSPQGARNTEAFF.